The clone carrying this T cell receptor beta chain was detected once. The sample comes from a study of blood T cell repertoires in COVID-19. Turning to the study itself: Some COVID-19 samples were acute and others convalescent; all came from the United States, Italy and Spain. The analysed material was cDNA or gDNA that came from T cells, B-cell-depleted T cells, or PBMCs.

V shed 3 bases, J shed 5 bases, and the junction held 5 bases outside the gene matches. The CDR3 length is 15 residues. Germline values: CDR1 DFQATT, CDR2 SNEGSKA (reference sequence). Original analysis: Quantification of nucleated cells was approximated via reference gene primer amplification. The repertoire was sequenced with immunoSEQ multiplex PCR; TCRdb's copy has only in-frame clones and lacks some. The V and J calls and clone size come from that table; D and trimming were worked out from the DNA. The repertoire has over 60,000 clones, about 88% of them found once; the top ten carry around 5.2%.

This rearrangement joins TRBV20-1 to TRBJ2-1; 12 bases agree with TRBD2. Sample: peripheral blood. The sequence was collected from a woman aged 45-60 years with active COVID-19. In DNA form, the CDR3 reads TGCAGTGCTAGTGATGGACTAGCGGGGCACAATGAGCAGTTCTTC. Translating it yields CSASDGLAGHNEQFF.